One and the same sample provided the 10 T cell receptor beta chains below, sequenced in a study of tumor T cells in aggressive B-cell lymphoma. Sequencing was performed with immunoSEQ multiplex PCR; in TCRdb, only in-frame clones are kept and a portion is missing. This sample yields fewer than 3,000 clones, of which 70% to 90% are seen a single time; about a sixth belongs to the top ten. The sample taken for sequencing was tumor tissue. These receptors all stem from an adult with diffuse large B cell lymphoma. Some clones in this sample may be carry-over from other donors' samples.

Only a few counts were recorded for this clone. The chain uses TRBV5-4 and TRBJ1-1, with TRBD1 matching over 7 bases. V was clipped by 4 bases and J by 2 bases; unmatched bases: 5. In germline, CDR1 is SGHNT, CDR2 YYREEE (reference sequence). The CDR3 is made up of 14 amino acids. CDR3 residues: CASSPRTGNTEAFF. The CDR3 DNA reads as TGTGCCAGCAGCCCGCGGACAGGAAACACTGAAGCTTTCTTT.

Regarding this clone: Sequence at one end of the junction differs from germline and may be a read error. The chain carries TRBV5-1 and TRBJ2-5; tentative D call: TRBD1 (6 bases). Germline V lookup: CDR1 SGHRS, CDR2 YFSETQ. This CDR3 has 12 amino acids. The CDR3 region is CASSLGAGEKNF. CDR3 nucleotide sequence: TGCGCCAGCAGCTTGGGGGCAGGGGAGAAGAACTTC. The variable domain in full, with the rest retrieved from reference TRBV5-1 and TRBJ2-5, is KAGVTQTPRYLIKTRGQQVTLSCSPISGHRSVSWYQQTPGQGLQFLFEYFSETQRNKGNFPGRFSGRQFSNSRSEMNVSTLELGDSALYLCASSLGAGEKNFGPGTRLLVL.

The V gene is TRBV5-1, the J gene TRBJ2-7; D is perhaps TRBD1 (5 bases). The germline V and J ends were trimmed by 0 bases and 5 bases, with 18 bases remaining between them. The length of the CDR3 is 16 residues. Germline V gives CDR1 SGHRS, CDR2 YFSETQ. For the CDR3, the DNA is TGCGCCAGCAGCTTGGGTGGGGCCCCCGGATGGGACGAGCAGTACTTC. Translated: CASSLGGAPGWDEQYF.

The chain is built from TRBV9 and TRBJ1-1; D unclear. CDR1 is SGDLS, CDR2 YYNGEE, per germline. Trimming removed 0 bases at V and 5 bases at J, with 11 bases between. The CDR3 is made up of 14 amino acids. Here the CDR3 reads CASSVEAGETEAFF. The CDR3, as DNA: TGTGCCAGCAGCGTAGAGGCCGGGGAAACTGAAGCTTTCTTT.

The V call is TRBV7-9, the J call TRBJ2-7, with 10 bases fitting TRBD1. The V gene end was trimmed by 5 bases and the J gene end by 3 bases; junction bases not matched to a gene: 4. The CDR3 has 14 amino acids. Germline lookup yields CDR1 SEHNR and CDR2 FQNEAQ (reference sequence). The CDR3 sequence is CASSPRDRGYEQYF. Here the CDR3 DNA reads TGTGCCAGCAGCCCCCGGGACAGGGGCTACGAGCAGTACTTC.

This chain links TRBV6-1 with TRBJ1-6, with 8 bases that match TRBD1. J lost 7 bases, V lost 5 bases, and 4 bases had no gene match. Germline V lookup: CDR1 MNHNS, CDR2 SASEGT. The CDR3 is made up of 14 amino acids. CDR3 sequence (DNA): TGTGCCAGCAGTTCACAGGGGGTAAATTCACCCCTCCACTTT. The encoded protein is CASSSQGVNSPLHF.

On this clone itself: At one end, the junction sequence differs from germline, possibly due to a read error. The sample has other DNA sequences that encode this CDR3 too. The rearrangement joins TRBV6-1 to TRBJ2-5, with 12 bases that match TRBD2. CDR1 is MNHNS, CDR2 SASEGT, per germline. CDR3 size: 17 residues. In nucleotides, the CDR3 is TGTGCCAGCAGTGCGACTAGCGGGAGTGGTGGTGCAGAGACTCAGTACTTC. It specifies CASSATSGSGGAETQYF.

This chain uses TRBV7-9 with TRBJ1-4, with a possible D match to TRBD1 (6 bases). Germline values: CDR1 SEHNR, CDR2 FQNEAQ (reference sequence). Trimming stripped 5 bases from V and 4 bases from J, with 14 bases between. This CDR3 spans 15 amino acids. CDR3 sequence reads: CASSPGTDSNEKLFF. The CDR3 DNA follows: TGTGCCAGCAGCCCAGGGACGGACAGTAATGAAAAACTGTTTTTT.

The V gene is TRBV5-1, the J gene TRBJ2-3; 10 bases map to TRBD2. V shed 0 bases and J 0 bases; nucleotides not matched to a gene: 4. The CDR3 is made up of 17 amino acids. The germline V gene has CDR1 SGHRS and CDR2 YFSETQ. This chain's CDR3 is CASSLGTSGPSTDTQYF. In DNA form, the CDR3 reads TGCGCCAGCAGCTTGGGGACTAGCGGTCCTAGCACAGATACGCAGTATTTT.

V gene TRBV5-1 combines with J gene TRBJ1-1; D remains ambiguous. Germline V gives CDR1 SGHRS, CDR2 YFSETQ. The CDR3 is 14 residues long. V was clipped by 6 bases and J by 2 bases, with 14 bases between them. This CDR3 is CASNQGGPNTEAFF. CDR3 DNA: TGCGCCAGCAATCAAGGAGGCCCCAACACTGAAGCTTTCTTT. Looking up the rest from reference TRBV5-1 and TRBJ1-1 gives the full variable domain: KAGVTQTPRYLIKTRGQQVTLSCSPISGHRSVSWYQQTPGQGLQFLFEYFSETQRNKGNFPGRFSGRQFSNSRSEMNVSTLELGDSALYLCASNQGGPNTEAFFGQGTRLTVV.